This T cell receptor beta chain came from a study of blood T cell repertoires in COVID-19. Study overall: Samples of COVID-19 (acute and convalescent) were obtained from the United States, Italy and Spain. T cells, B-cell-depleted T cells, or PBMCs supplied cDNA or gDNA.

The CDR3 runs to 15 residues. This clone was seen just once. The protocol was immunoSEQ multiplex PCR, while the TCRdb copy is restricted to in-frame clones and leaves out a portion. The repertoire holds 85,000 to 95,000 clones, with around 80% as singletons. The specimen was peripheral blood. This rearrangement joins TRBV21-1 to TRBJ1-4; the DNA was not compared with TRBD1, the D call given in the table. TRBV21-1 is deemed a pseudogene. This TCR derives from a man between 65 and 85 years old with acute or convalescent COVID-19. CDR3 coding DNA: TGTGCCAGCAGCCTCCGGGACAGGCGGACTGAAAAACTGTTTTTT. This gives the protein CASSLRDRRTEKLFF.